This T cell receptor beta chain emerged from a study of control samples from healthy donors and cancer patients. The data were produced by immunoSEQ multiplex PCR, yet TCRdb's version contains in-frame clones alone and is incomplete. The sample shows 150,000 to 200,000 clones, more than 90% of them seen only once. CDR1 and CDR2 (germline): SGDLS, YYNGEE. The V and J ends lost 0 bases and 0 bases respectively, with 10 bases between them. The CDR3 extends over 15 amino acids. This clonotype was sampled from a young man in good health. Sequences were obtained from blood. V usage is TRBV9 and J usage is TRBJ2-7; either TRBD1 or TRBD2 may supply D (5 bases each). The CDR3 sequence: CASSVGYGGSYEQYF. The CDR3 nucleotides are TGTGCCAGCAGCGTAGGTTATGGGGGCTCCTACGAGCAGTACTTC.